Listed here are 24 T cell receptor beta chains from one sample, sequenced in a study of blood T cell repertoires in COVID-19. TCRdb keeps only in-frame clones here, not all; method: immunoSEQ multiplex PCR. The profile shows under 95,000 clones, 87% of them singletons. Material: peripheral blood. Receptors were obtained from a woman of 80 years or more with acute or convalescent COVID-19.

The CDR3 reads CASSMRGAGDTQYF. The CDR3 region has the DNA TGTGCCAGCAGCATGCGGGGGGCTGGAGATACGCAGTATTTT. The chain is built from TRBV7-2 and TRBJ2-3; 8 bases map to TRBD2. V was pared by 5 bases and J by 5 bases, with 6 bases of the junction left unmatched. From germline, CDR1 is SGHTA and CDR2 FQGNSA. The CDR3 contains 14 residues.

This chain joins TRBV7-2 and TRBJ1-2, with 8 positions matching TRBD1. Germline V CDR1 and CDR2: SGHTA, FQGNSA. After removal of 2 bases from V and 6 bases from J, the junction contained 8 bases not matched to a gene. CDR3 length: 15 residues. The CDR3 DNA reads as TGTGCCAGCAGCTTAAGGGGTGGCAGGGGGCATGGCTACACCTTC. Its protein is CASSLRGGRGHGYTF.

The CDR3 DNA reads as TGTGCCAGCAATCGAGAAGACAGGGTTCGAGAGACCCAGTACTTC. Protein: CASNREDRVRETQYF. The rearrangement links TRBV6-5 to TRBJ2-5; 7 bases fit TRBD1. The trim removed 7 bases at V and 4 bases at J, leaving 12 bases unmatched. The CDR3 consists of 15 residues. Looked up from germline, CDR1 is MNHEY and CDR2 is SVGAGI.

The V gene is TRBV4-2, the J gene TRBJ1-5, with TRBD1 identical over 9 bases. J was trimmed by 5 bases and V by 0 bases; bases with no gene match: 8. CDR1 and CDR2 (germline): LGHNA, YNFKEQ. The CDR3 covers 17 residues. The CDR3, as DNA: TGTGCCAGCAGCCAAGAGGGTGGCGGGACAGGGTATCAGCCCCAGCATTTT. It is translated as CASSQEGGGTGYQPQHF.

This sequence joins TRBV19 and TRBJ2-7; TRBD2 agrees at 7 bases. The CDR3 loop spans 15 amino acids. Germline V CDR1 and CDR2: LNHDA, SQIVND (reference sequence). With 3 bases clipped from V and 4 bases from J, the junction kept 9 bases outside the gene matches. CDR3 loop: CASSIKAGRAYEQYF. In DNA, the CDR3 is TGTGCCAGTAGTATCAAAGCGGGAAGGGCTTACGAGCAGTACTTC.

The chain couples TRBV6-6 to TRBJ2-7; TRBD1 agrees at 10 bases. The J segment lost 4 bases and the V segment lost 5 bases, leaving 14 bases of the junction unmatched. The CDR3 has 17 residues. Germline loops: CDR1 MNHNY, CDR2 SVGAGI (reference sequence). The CDR3 nucleotides are TGTGCCAGCAGTCGGGACAGGGGATTATCTGGTTCGTACGAGCAGTACTTC. This codes for CASSRDRGLSGSYEQYF.

The genes are TRBV7-2 and TRBJ2-1; TRBD2 might be the D (6 bases). The CDR3 runs to 13 residues. Trimming took 5 bases from V and 9 from J, leaving 14 bases between them. Germline lookup yields CDR1 SGHTA and CDR2 FQGNSA. The CDR3 DNA reads TGTGCCAGCAGCAACTTCCGGGGAGGTGAGCAGTTCTTC. Its protein is CASSNFRGGEQFF.

The V gene is TRBV5-4, the J gene TRBJ1-2; possible D gene TRBD1, 5 bases. The CDR3 spans 14 residues. V dropped 3 bases and J dropped 8 bases, with 17 bases sitting between them. The germline V gene encodes CDR1 SGHNT and CDR2 YYREEE (reference sequence). The CDR3, as DNA: TGTGCCAGCAGCTGGGGAGGCAGGGCGGAAGGCTACACCTTC. As protein: CASSWGGRAEGYTF.

This clone came up a few times. The rearrangement links TRBV13 to TRBJ2-1, with D maybe TRBD1 (6 bases). CDR3 size: 14 residues. The V gene lost 5 bases and the J gene lost 6 bases, with 14 bases spanning the gap. Germline loops: CDR1 PRHDT, CDR2 FYEKMQ (reference sequence). CDR3 sequence reads: CASSPGAGANEQFF. The DNA for the CDR3 is TGTGCCAGCAGCCCCGGGGCAGGGGCCAATGAGCAGTTCTTC.

V gene TRBV5-1 combines with J gene TRBJ2-7, with TRBD2 matching over 13 bases. The V segment lost 4 bases and the J segment 7 bases; nucleotides outside the gene matches: 8. The CDR3 runs 15 residues. Looked up from germline, CDR1 is SGHRS and CDR2 is YFSETQ. The CDR3 loop is CASSQEPGLAGEQYF. DNA of the CDR3: TGCGCCAGCAGCCAAGAGCCGGGACTAGCGGGAGAGCAGTACTTC. The variable domain in full, completed from reference TRBV5-1 and TRBJ2-7, reads KAGVTQTPRYLIKTRGQQVTLSCSPISGHRSVSWYQQTPGQGLQFLFEYFSETQRNKGNFPGRFSGRQFSNSRSEMNVSTLELGDSALYLCASSQEPGLAGEQYFGPGTRLTVT.

This clone has a single count. The chain couples TRBV9 to TRBJ2-1, with 7 bases that match TRBD2. V gave up 0 bases and J gave up 3 bases; unmatched junction bases: 0. The CDR3 contains 14 residues. Germline V gene lookup returns CDR1 SGDLS and CDR2 YYNGEE. CDR3: CASSVASGYNEQFF. CDR3 coding DNA: TGTGCCAGCAGCGTAGCTAGCGGCTACAATGAGCAGTTCTTC.

The gene calls are TRBV4-2 and TRBJ1-3; D uncertain. The CDR3 runs to 15 residues. The germline V gene encodes CDR1 LGHNA and CDR2 YNFKEQ. Trimming removed 0 bases from V and 3 bases from J, with 9 bases in between. The CDR3 nucleotides are TGTGCCAGCAGCCAAGAATCACAGTTTGGAAACACCATATATTTT. Translated: CASSQESQFGNTIYF.

CDR3 nucleotide sequence: TGTGCCAGCAGCCCTTCCCAGGGGCGATGGAACTCCTACAATGAGCAGTTCTTC. Translation: CASSPSQGRWNSYNEQFF. The rearrangement links TRBV7-9 to TRBJ2-1, with D maybe TRBD1 (6 bases). Germline CDR1 SEHNR, CDR2 FQNEAQ (reference sequence). CDR3 length: 18 residues. With 5 bases removed from V and 0 bases from J, the gap between germline ends came to 20 bases.

J is TRBJ2-4 and V is TRBV30, with D tentatively TRBD2 (6 bases). CDR3 length: 16 amino acids. The V gene's germline CDR1 is GTSNPN and CDR2 SVGIG (reference sequence). V dropped 3 bases and J dropped 0 bases, with 15 bases sitting between them. The CDR3 nucleotides are TGTGCCTGGAGCCTCAAGCGGGCGTCAGCCAAAAACATTCAGTACTTC. Translated: CAWSLKRASAKNIQYF. The variable domain in full, completed from reference TRBV30 and TRBJ2-4, reads SQTIHQWPATLVQPVGSPLSLECTVEGTSNPNLYWYRQAAGRGLQLLFYSVGIGQISSEVPQNLSASRPQDRQFILSSKKLLLSDSGFYLCAWSLKRASAKNIQYFGAGTRLSVL.

J is TRBJ2-7 and V is TRBV2, with 8 bases matching TRBD2. The CDR3 sequence is 12 residues long. Trimming cost V 8 bases and J 7 bases; bases outside gene matches: 7. CDR1 is SNHLY and CDR2 is FYNNEI in the germline V gene. This chain's CDR3 is CASAPSSGEQYF. For the CDR3, the DNA is TGTGCCAGCGCACCGTCTAGCGGGGAGCAGTACTTC.

The CDR3 region is CASSPGLAGGWTDTQYF. CDR3 sequence (DNA): TGTGCCAGCAGCCCCGGCCTAGCGGGAGGGTGGACAGATACGCAGTATTTT. The chain couples TRBV7-6 to TRBJ2-3; 12 nucleotides align to TRBD2. The CDR3 extends over 17 amino acids. Germline CDR1 and CDR2: SGHVS and FNYEAQ. J was trimmed by 3 bases and V by 5 bases; bases with no gene match: 9.

The J gene is TRBJ1-5, the V gene TRBV7-2, with a weak D call TRBD1 (6 bases). Germline CDR1 SGHTA, CDR2 FQGNSA. The V and J ends lost 5 bases and 7 bases respectively, with 21 bases between them. The CDR3 contains 16 residues. The CDR3 DNA sequence: TGTGCCAGCAGCCCTCCAGCAATACAGGGAAACCAGCCCCAGCATTTT. Its translation: CASSPPAIQGNQPQHF.

Comments on this clone: This sample also contains other DNA sequences that code for the same CDR3. The V and J genes are TRBV2 and TRBJ1-1; possibly TRBD1 for D (6 bases). Germline V CDR1 and CDR2: SNHLY, FYNNEI. V lost 6 bases, J lost 2 bases, and 10 bases lay in between. This CDR3 comprises 13 residues. The CDR3, as DNA: TGTGCCAGCAGGAAGGACAGAAACACTGAAGCTTTCTTT. This encodes CASRKDRNTEAFF.

V usage is TRBV7-3 and J usage is TRBJ1-1; D is uncertain. Trimming pared 3 bases from V and 0 bases from J, leaving 5 bases between. The length of the CDR3 is 13 residues. The germline V gene has CDR1 SGHTA and CDR2 FQGTGA. In nucleotides, the CDR3 is TGTGCCAGCAGCTTCAGGATGAACACTGAAGCTTTCTTT. Amino acid sequence: CASSFRMNTEAFF. Combining the CDR3 with reference TRBV7-3 and TRBJ1-1 gives the whole variable domain GAGVSQTPSNKVTEKGKYVELRCDPISGHTALYWYRQSLGQGPEFLIYFQGTGAADDSGLPNDRFFAVRPEGSVSTLKIQRTERGDSAVYLCASSFRMNTEAFFGQGTRLTVV.

The chain uses TRBV2 and TRBJ1-1, with D maybe TRBD1 (5 bases). This CDR3 is built from 16 residues. The V gene's germline CDR1 is SNHLY and CDR2 FYNNEI. Deletions cut 4 bases from V and 3 bases from J, with 18 bases between. CDR3 amino acids: CASSGPGSGDYTEAFF. For the CDR3, the DNA is TGTGCCAGCAGTGGCCCAGGGTCAGGCGACTACACTGAAGCTTTCTTT. The full variable domain, with the rest looked up from reference TRBV2 and TRBJ1-1, is EPEVTQTPSHQVTQMGQEVILRCVPISNHLYFYWYRQILGQKVEFLVSFYNNEISEKSEIFDDQFSVERPDGSNFTLKIRSTKLEDSAMYFCASSGPGSGDYTEAFFGQGTRLTVV.

The chain is built from TRBV5-6 and TRBJ2-2, with D possibly being TRBD2 (6 bases). Germline lookup yields CDR1 SGHDT and CDR2 YYEEEE. The CDR3 has 17 residues. V lost 2 bases to trimming and J lost 6 bases, with 20 bases between them. In nucleotides, the CDR3 is TGTGCCAGCAGCTTCCCCTTAAGTCTAGCGACGGCCGGGGAGCTGTTTTTT. This gives the protein CASSFPLSLATAGELFF.

The chain combines TRBV4-1 with TRBJ2-1; 15 bases are shared with TRBD2. This CDR3 region has 17 residues. Germline trimming cut 4 bases from V and 6 bases from J; bases unmatched to any gene: 7. CDR1 is MGHRA and CDR2 is YSYEKL in the germline V gene. The CDR3 spells CASSPGLAGGRGNEQFF. CDR3 DNA: TGCGCCAGCAGCCCGGGACTAGCGGGAGGCCGGGGCAATGAGCAGTTCTTC.

This clone was recorded once. This chain joins TRBV5-4 and TRBJ2-3; 9 nucleotides align to TRBD2. This CDR3 has 15 amino acids. CDR1 and CDR2 (germline): SGHNT, YYREEE (reference sequence). Trimming took 6 bases from V and 7 from J; bases not matched to a gene: 12. This chain's CDR3 is CASIPAGGEAHTQYF. For the CDR3, the DNA is TGTGCCAGCATCCCAGCGGGGGGCGAGGCCCATACGCAGTATTTT. The entire variable domain, with the rest obtained from reference TRBV5-4 and TRBJ2-3, is as follows: ETGVTQSPTHLIKTRGQQVTLRCSSQSGHNTVSWYQQALGQGPQFIFQYYREEENGRGNFPPRFSGLQFPNYSSELNVNALELDDSALYLCASIPAGGEAHTQYFGPGTRLTVL.

The rearrangement joins TRBV13 to TRBJ2-7; D may be TRBD1 (5 bases). The CDR3 has 15 residues. V lost 5 bases to trimming and J lost 5 bases, with 19 bases between them. Germline CDR1 PRHDT, CDR2 FYEKMQ (reference sequence). The CDR3 loop is CASSQTSAGWDEQYF. Written as DNA, the CDR3 is TGTGCCAGCAGCCAAACCTCCGCAGGGTGGGACGAGCAGTACTTC.